Listed here is a single TCR beta chain. Germline lookup yields CDR1 MNHEY and CDR2 SMNVEV (reference sequence). V was shortened by 5 bases and J by 3 bases, with 15 bases between the two germline ends. The CDR3 totals 15 residues. Repertoires were generated with immunoSEQ multiplex PCR, while TCRdb's copy carries only in-frame clones and drops some. The data contain under 450,000 clones, around 83% of them singletons. The age range of participants was about 18 to 95 years, with residence in about two dozen US areas. Donors were grouped by their self-reported clinical history. This sample was taken from a study of blood T cell repertoires in COVID-19.

This clonotype was sampled from a woman in her forties or fifties who had recovered from COVID-19. Input material: PBMCs or T cells enriched from blood (not recorded which). V gene TRBV27 combines with J gene TRBJ2-3, with D perhaps matching TRBD1 (6 bases). Here the CDR3 DNA reads TGTGCCAGCAGTCCCGATTACAGGGAGACAGATACGCAGTATTTT. As protein: CASSPDYRETDTQYF.